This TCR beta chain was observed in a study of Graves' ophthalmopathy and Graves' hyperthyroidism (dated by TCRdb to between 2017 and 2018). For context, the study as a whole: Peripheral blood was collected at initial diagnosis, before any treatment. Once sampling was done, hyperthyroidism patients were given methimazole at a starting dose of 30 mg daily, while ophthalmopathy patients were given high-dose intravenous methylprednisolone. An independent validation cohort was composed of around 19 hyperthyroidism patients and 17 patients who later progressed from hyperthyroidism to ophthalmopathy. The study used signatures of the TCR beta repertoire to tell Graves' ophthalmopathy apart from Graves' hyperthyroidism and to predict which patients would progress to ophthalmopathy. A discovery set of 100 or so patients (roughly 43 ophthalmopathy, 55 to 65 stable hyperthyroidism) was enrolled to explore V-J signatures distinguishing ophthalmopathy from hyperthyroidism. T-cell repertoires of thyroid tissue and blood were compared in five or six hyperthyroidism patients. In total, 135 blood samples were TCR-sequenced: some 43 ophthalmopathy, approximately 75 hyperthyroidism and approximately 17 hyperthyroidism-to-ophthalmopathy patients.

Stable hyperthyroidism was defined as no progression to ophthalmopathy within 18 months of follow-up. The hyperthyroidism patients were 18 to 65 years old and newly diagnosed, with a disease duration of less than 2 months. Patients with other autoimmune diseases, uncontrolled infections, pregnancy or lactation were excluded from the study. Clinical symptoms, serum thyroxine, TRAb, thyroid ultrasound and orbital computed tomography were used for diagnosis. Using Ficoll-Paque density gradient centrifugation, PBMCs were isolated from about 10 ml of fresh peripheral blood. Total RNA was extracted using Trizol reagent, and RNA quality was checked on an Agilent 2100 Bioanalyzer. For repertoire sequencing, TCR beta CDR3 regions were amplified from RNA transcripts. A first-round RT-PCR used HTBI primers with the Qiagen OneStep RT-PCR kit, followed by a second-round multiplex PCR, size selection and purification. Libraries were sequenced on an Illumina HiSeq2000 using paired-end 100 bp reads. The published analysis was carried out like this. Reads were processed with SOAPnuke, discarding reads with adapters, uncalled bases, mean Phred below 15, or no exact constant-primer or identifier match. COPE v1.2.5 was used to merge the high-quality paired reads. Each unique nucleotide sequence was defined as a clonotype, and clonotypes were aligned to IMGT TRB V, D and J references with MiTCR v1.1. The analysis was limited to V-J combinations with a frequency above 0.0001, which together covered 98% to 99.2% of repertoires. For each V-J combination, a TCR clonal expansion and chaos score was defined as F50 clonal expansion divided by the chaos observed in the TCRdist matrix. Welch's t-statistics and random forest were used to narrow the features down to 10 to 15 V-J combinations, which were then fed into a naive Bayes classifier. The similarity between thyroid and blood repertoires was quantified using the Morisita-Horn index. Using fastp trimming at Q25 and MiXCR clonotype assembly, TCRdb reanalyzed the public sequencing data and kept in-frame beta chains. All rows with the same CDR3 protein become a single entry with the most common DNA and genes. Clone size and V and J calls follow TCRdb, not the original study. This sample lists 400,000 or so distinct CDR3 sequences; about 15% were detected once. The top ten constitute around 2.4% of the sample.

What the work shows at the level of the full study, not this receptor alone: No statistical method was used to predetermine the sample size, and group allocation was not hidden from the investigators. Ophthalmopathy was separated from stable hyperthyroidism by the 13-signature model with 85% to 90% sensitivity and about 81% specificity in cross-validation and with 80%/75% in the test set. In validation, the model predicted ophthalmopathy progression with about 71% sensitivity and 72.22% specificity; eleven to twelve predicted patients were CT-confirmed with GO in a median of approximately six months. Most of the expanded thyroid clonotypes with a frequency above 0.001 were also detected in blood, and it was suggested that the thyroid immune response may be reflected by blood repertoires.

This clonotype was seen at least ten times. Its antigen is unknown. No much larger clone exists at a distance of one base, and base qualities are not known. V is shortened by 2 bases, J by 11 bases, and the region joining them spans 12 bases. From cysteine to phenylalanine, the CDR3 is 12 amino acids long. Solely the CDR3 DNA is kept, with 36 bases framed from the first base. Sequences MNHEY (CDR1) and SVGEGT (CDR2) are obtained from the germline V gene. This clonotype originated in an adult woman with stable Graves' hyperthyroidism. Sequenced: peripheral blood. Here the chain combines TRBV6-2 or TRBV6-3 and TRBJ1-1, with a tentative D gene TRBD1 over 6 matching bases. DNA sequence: TGTGCCAGCAGTTACGATCAGGGGTCGGCTTTCTTT. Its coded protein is CASSYDQGSAFF.